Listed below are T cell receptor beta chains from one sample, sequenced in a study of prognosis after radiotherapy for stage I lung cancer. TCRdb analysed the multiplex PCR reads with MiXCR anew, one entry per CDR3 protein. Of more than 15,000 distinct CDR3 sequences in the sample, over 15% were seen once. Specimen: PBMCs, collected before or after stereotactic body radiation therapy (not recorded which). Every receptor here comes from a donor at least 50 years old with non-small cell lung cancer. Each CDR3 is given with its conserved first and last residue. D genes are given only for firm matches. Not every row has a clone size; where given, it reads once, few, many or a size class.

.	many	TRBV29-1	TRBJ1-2	CSVETGFLNYGYTF	TGCAGCGTTGAAACAGGCTTTCTTAACTATGGCTACACCTTC
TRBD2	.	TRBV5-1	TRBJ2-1	CASSKGLAGYEQFF	TGCGCCAGCAGCAAGGGACTAGCGGGGTATGAGCAGTTCTTC
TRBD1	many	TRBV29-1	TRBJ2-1	CSVEIRQGAGNEQFF	TGCAGCGTTGAAATCCGGCAGGGGGCTGGCAATGAGCAGTTCTTC
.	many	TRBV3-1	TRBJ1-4	CASTHHEGGEKLFF	TGTGCCAGCACTCACCACGAGGGAGGTGAAAAACTGTTTTTT
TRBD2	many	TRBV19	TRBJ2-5	CASSNPHSGDKETQYF	TGTGCCAGTAGTAATCCACATAGCGGGGATAAAGAGACCCAGTACTTC
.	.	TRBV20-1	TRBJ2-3	CSASGGTLVTDTQYF	TGCAGTGCTAGTGGAGGAACACTGGTCACAGATACGCAGTATTTT
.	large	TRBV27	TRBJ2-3	CASNSRVTSTDTQYF	TGTGCCAGCAATTCCAGGGTTACAAGCACAGATACGCAGTATTTT
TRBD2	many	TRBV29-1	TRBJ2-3	CSGSGGVGTDTQYF	TGCAGCGGGTCCGGGGGGGTGGGCACAGATACGCAGTATTTT
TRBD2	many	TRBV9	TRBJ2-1	CASQRASGHNEQFF	TGTGCCAGCCAAAGGGCTAGCGGACACAATGAGCAGTTCTTC
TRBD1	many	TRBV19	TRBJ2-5	CASSLRGQGSRETQYF	TGTGCCAGTAGCCTCCGGGGACAGGGAAGTCGGGAGACCCAGTACTTC
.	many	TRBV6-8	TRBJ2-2	CASSYSMNTGELFF	TGTGCCAGCAGTTACTCCATGAACACCGGGGAGCTGTTTTTT
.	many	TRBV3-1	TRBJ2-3	CASSPPRVSFSDTQYF	TGTGCCAGCAGCCCGCCACGGGTTTCGTTCTCAGATACGCAGTATTTT
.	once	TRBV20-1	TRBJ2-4	CSAQHLVGTCGTKNIQYF	TGCAGTGCTCAACACCTAGTTGGGACTTGCGGGACCAAAAATATTCAGTACTTC
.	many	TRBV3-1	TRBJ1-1	CASSQRDGYTEAFF	TGTGCCAGCAGCCAACGTGACGGTTACACTGAAGCTTTCTTT
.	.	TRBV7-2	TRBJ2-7	CASSQEVGSIYEQYF	TGTGCCAGCAGCCAAGAGGTGGGATCCATCTACGAGCAGTACTTC
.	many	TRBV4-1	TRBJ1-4	CASSARDIQEKLFF	TGCGCCAGCAGCGCCCGGGACATCCAGGAAAAACTGTTTTTT
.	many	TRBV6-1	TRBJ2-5	CASSPGVNQETQYF	TGTGCCAGCAGCCCGGGCGTGAACCAAGAGACCCAGTACTTC
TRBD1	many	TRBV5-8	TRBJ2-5	CASSRTGAGETQYF	TGTGCCAGCAGCCGGACAGGGGCAGGAGAGACCCAGTACTTC
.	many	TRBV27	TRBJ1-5	CASSFGGSSNQPQHF	TGTGCCAGCAGTTTCGGAGGCAGTAGCAATCAGCCCCAGCATTTT
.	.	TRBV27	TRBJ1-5	CASSIRDWGETQNF	TGTGCCAGCAGTATCCGCGACTGGGGCGAAACCCAGAATTTT
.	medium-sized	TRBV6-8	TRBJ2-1	CASSNRRLIIGNNEQFF	TGTGCCAGCAGTAACCGACGACTCATTATCGGGAACAATGAGCAGTTCTTC
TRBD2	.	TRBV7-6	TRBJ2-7	CASSAGTSGRPSSYEQYF	TGTGCCAGCAGCGCAGGGACTAGCGGGAGGCCAAGCTCCTACGAGCAGTACTTC
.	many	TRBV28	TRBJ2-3	CASSDRTDTQYF	TGTGCCAGCAGTGACCGGACAGATACGCAGTATTTT
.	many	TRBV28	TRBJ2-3	CASSLRYGSTTDTQYF	TGTGCCAGCAGTTTGAGATACGGCAGTACCACAGATACGCAGTATTTT
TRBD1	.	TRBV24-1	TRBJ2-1	CATSSEGTVLDEQFF	TGTGCCACCAGCAGTGAGGGGACAGTCCTCGATGAGCAGTTCTTC
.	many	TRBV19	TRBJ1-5	CASSPPRQSNQPQHF	TGTGCCAGTAGTCCCCCCCGACAGAGCAATCAGCCCCAGCATTTT
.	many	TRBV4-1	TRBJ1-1	CASSQDFQGHMNTEAFF	TGCGCCAGCAGCCAAGATTTTCAGGGCCACATGAACACTGAAGCTTTCTTT
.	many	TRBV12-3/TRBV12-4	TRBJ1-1	CASSARRHMNTEAFF	TGTGCCAGCAGTGCTCGGAGGCACATGAACACTGAAGCTTTCTTT
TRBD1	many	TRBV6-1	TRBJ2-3	CASRQYSTGADTQYF	TGTGCCAGCAGACAATACTCGACAGGGGCAGATACGCAGTATTTT